Reported below is one T cell receptor (beta chain). What it recognizes is unknown. This specimen belongs to a study of T cells in localized non-small cell lung cancer. V lost 4 bases and J lost 1, with 18 bases in between. This CDR3 has 17 amino acids. The germline CDR1 and CDR2 sequences are SGHRS and YFSETQ. The repertoire was sequenced with immunoSEQ multiplex PCR; TCRdb's copy has only in-frame clones and lacks some. The sample records approximately 80,000 clones, around 82% being singletons. Study results and caveats: Measurement of T cell clonality placed uninvolved adjacent lung highest, above the level in tumor. Only one tumor region was sequenced, so heterogeneity remains possible. Adjacent lung tissue had a median 57 of the top 100 clones found in the tumor. Among blood samples, higher T cell density accompanied longer overall survival.

The sample in question was peripheral blood, obtained before any cancer treatment. This clonotype was obtained from a female donor aged 60 or older with stage I lung adenocarcinoma. This chain joins TRBV5-1 and TRBJ2-1; the D gene is possibly TRBD2 (6 bases). The DNA of the CDR3 is TGCGCCAGCAGCCGGTTCCCTAGCGAGAAATCCTACAATGAGCAGTTCTTC. It translates to CASSRFPSEKSYNEQFF.